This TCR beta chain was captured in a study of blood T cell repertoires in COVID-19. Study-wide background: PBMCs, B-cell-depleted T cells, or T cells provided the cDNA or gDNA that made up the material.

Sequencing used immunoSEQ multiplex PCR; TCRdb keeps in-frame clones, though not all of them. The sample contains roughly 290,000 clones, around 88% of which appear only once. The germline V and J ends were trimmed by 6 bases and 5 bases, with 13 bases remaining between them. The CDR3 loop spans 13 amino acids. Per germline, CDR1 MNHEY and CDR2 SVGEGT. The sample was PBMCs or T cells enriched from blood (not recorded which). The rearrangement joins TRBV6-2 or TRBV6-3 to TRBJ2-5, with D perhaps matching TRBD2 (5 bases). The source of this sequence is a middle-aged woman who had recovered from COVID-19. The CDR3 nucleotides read TGTGCCAGCAGCGGACTTTCTTCGGAGACCCAGTACTTC. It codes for CASSGLSSETQYF.